The rows below give T cell receptor beta chains drawn from one sample of a study of blood T cell repertoires in COVID-19. Measured with immunoSEQ multiplex PCR; TCRdb has only the in-frame clones, and not every one. Of 150,000 to 200,000 clones listed, under 95% are singletons. Input material: peripheral blood. The receptors originated from a man aged 55-75 years with active or convalescent COVID-19. Each CDR3 is given with its conserved first and last residue. The order of the fields is V gene, D gene, clone size, J gene, CDR3 protein, CDR3 DNA. The D gene is left open where the match is weak. Only some rows state a clone size, as once, few, many or a class for expanded clones.

>TRBV11-1|TRBD1|-|TRBJ1-2
CASSPRTGFGYGYTF
TGTGCCAGCAGCCCCCGGACAGGTTTTGGCTATGGCTACACCTTC
>TRBV7-6|-|-|TRBJ2-1
CASSRITGVGNEQFF
TGTGCCAGCAGCCGAATCACAGGAGTGGGGAATGAGCAGTTCTTC
>TRBV20-1|-|-|TRBJ1-1
CSASGRMNTEAFF
TGCAGTGCTAGTGGCAGGATGAACACTGAAGCTTTCTTT
>TRBV7-6|-|-|TRBJ1-4
CASSSSGEGEKLFF
TGTGCCAGCAGCTCTAGTGGGGAGGGTGAAAAACTGTTTTTT
>TRBV30|-|-|TRBJ1-6
CASIPGGGGNSPLHF
TGTGCCTCAATACCGGGGGGAGGTGGCAATTCACCCCTCCACTTT
>TRBV24-1|TRBD1|once|TRBJ1-2
CATSDPGQATDGYGYTF
TGTGCCACCAGTGATCCAGGACAGGCTACGGATGGGTATGGCTACACCTTC
>TRBV7-9|TRBD1|-|TRBJ2-7
CASSLIGTGGGEQYF
TGTGCCAGCAGCTTAATCGGGACAGGGGGTGGCGAGCAGTACTTC
>TRBV7-2|TRBD2|-|TRBJ2-5
CASSPPGLEQVTQYF
TGTGCCAGCAGCCCTCCGGGACTAGAACAGGTGACCCAGTACTTC
>TRBV5-1|TRBD1|-|TRBJ1-6
CASSLAIRTGHNSPLHF
TGCGCCAGCAGCTTGGCCATTAGGACAGGGCATAATTCACCCCTCCACTTT
>TRBV3-1/TRBV3-2|TRBD2|-|TRBJ2-1
CASRLAGPSYNEQFF
TGTGCCAGCAGGCTAGCGGGCCCCTCCTACAATGAGCAGTTCTTC
>TRBV3-1/TRBV3-2|-|-|TRBJ2-1
CASSQAGVRNEQFF
TGTGCCAGCAGCCAAGCGGGAGTAAGAAATGAGCAGTTCTTC
>TRBV2|TRBD1|-|TRBJ1-1
CASRGQGIDTEAFF
TGTGCCAGCAGGGGACAGGGAATAGACACTGAAGCTTTCTTT
>TRBV28|TRBD1|-|TRBJ2-5
CASSLSRGPQVVKSQETQYF
TGTGCCAGCAGTCTAAGCAGGGGGCCTCAAGTAGTGAAATCCCAAGAGACCCAGTACTTC
>TRBV6-4|TRBD1|-|TRBJ2-2
CASSSGTGPNTGELFF
TGTGCCAGCAGTTCCGGGACAGGGCCAAACACCGGGGAGCTGTTTTTT